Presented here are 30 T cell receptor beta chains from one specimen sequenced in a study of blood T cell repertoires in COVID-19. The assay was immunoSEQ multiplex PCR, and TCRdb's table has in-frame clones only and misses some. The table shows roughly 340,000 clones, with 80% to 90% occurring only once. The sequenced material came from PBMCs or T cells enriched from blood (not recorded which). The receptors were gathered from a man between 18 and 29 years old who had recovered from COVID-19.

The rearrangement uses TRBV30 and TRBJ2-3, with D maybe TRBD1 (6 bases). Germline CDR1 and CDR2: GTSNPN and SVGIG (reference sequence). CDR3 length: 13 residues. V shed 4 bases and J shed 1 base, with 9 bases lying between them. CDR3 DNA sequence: TGTGCCTGGACCAGGGGCGGCACAGATACGCAGTATTTT. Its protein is CAWTRGGTDTQYF.

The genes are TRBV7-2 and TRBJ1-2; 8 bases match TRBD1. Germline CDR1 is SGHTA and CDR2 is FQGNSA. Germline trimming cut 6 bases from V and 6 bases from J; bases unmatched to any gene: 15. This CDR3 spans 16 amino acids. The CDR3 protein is CASSRRGQGFQDGYTF. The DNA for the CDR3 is TGTGCCAGCAGTCGAAGAGGACAGGGCTTTCAAGATGGCTACACCTTC. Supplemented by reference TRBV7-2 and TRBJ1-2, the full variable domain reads GAGVSQSPSNKVTEKGKDVELRCDPISGHTALYWYRQSLGQGLEFLIYFQGNSAPDKSGLPSDRFSAERTGGSVSTLTIQRTQQEDSAVYLCASSRRGQGFQDGYTFGSGTRLTVV.

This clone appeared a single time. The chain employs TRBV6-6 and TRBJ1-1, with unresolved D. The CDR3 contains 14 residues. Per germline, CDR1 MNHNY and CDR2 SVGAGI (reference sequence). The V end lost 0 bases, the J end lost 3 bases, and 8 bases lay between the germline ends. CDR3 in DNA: TGTGCCAGCAGTTACTCGATAAGCGACACTGAAGCTTTCTTT. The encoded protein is CASSYSISDTEAFF.

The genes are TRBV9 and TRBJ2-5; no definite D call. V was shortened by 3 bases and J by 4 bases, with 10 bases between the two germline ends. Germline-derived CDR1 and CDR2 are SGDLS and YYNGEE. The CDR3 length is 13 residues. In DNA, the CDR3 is TGTGCCAGCAGCGGTACTCCGGGAGAGACCCAGTACTTC. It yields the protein CASSGTPGETQYF.

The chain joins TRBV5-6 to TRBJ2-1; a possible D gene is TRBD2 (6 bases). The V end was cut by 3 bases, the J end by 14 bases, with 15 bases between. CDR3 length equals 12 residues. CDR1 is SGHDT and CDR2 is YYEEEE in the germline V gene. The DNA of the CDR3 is TGTGCCAGCAGCTGGGACTCCCAGAGGGAGTTCTTC. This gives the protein CASSWDSQREFF.

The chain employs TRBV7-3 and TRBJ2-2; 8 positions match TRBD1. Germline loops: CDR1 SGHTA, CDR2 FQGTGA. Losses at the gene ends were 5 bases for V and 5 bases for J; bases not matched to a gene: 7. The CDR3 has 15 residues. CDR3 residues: CASSPRDRKTGELFF. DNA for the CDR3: TGTGCCAGCAGCCCCCGGGACAGGAAAACCGGGGAGCTGTTTTTT.

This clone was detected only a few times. CDR3 DNA sequence: TGTGCCAGCAGTCTACAGACAGGGTTGGCAGCTTTCTTT. Protein sequence: CASSLQTGLAAFF. The chain has TRBV28 and TRBJ1-1; 7 positions agree with TRBD1. CDR1 is MDHEN, CDR2 SYDVKM, per germline. J lost 10 bases, V lost 5 bases, and 10 bases had no gene match. The CDR3 extends over 13 amino acids.

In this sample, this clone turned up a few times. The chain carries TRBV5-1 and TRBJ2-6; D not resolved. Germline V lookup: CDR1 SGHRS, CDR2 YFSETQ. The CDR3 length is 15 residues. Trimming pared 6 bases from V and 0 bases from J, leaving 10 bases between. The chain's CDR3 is CASKASDSGANVLTF. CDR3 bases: TGCGCCAGCAAAGCGTCAGACTCTGGGGCCAACGTCCTGACTTTC.

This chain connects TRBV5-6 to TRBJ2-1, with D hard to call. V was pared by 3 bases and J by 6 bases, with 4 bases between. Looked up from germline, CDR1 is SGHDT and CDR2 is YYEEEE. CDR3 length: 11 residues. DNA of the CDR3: TGTGCCAGCAGCTATAGCAATGAGCAGTTCTTC. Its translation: CASSYSNEQFF.

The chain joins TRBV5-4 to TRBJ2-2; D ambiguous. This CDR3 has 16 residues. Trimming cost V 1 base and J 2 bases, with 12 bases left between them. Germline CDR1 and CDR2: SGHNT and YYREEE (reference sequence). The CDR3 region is CASSLSDSSNTGELFF. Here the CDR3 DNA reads TGTGCCAGCAGCTTGTCAGACTCGTCCAACACCGGGGAGCTGTTTTTT.

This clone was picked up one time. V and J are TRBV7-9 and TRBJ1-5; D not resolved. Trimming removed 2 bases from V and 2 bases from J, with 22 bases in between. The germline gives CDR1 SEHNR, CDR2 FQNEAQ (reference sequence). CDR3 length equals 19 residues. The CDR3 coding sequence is TGTGCCAGCAGCTTATTCTCGGCCTACGGGATCGCAGGCAATCAGCCCCAGCATTTT. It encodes CASSLFSAYGIAGNQPQHF. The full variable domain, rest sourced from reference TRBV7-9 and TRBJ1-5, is DTGVSQNPRHKITKRGQNVTFRCDPISEHNRLYWYRQTLGQGPEFLTYFQNEAQLEKSRLLSDRFSAERPKGSFSTLEIQRTEQGDSAMYLCASSLFSAYGIAGNQPQHFGDGTRLSIL.

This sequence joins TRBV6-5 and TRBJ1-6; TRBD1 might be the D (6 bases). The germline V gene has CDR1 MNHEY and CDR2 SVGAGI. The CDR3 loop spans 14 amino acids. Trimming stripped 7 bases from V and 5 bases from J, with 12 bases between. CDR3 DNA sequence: TGTGCCAGCAAGGACAGAGGGAATAATTCACCCCTCCACTTT. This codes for CASKDRGNNSPLHF.

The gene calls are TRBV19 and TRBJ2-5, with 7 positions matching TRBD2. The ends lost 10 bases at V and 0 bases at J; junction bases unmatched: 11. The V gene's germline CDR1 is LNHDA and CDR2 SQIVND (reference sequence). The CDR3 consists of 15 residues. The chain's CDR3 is CATRAGGGYQETQYF. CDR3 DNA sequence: TGTGCCACCAGGGCGGGCGGGGGATACCAAGAGACCCAGTACTTC.

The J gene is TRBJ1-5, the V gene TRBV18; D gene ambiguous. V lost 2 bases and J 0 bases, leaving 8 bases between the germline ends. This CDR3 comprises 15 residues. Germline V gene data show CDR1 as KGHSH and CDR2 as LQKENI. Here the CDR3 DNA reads TGTGCCAGCTCACCAAACGACAATAGCAATCAGCCCCAGCATTTT. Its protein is CASSPNDNSNQPQHF.

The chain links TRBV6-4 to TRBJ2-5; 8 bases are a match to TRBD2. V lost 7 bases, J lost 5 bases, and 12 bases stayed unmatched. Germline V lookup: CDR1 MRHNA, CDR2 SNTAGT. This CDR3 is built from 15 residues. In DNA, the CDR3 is TGTGCCAGCAAACTGATAGCGGGAAATCAGGAGACCCAGTACTTC. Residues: CASKLIAGNQETQYF.

Here the CDR3 DNA reads TGTGCCAGCAGTTGGACAGGACAAGAGACCCAGTACTTC. It encodes CASSWTGQETQYF. The V call is TRBV5-6, the J call TRBJ2-5, with TRBD1 identical over 7 bases. The junction had 3 bases not matched to a gene; V was cut back by 5 bases and J by 2 bases. The length of the CDR3 is 13 residues. Germline CDR1 SGHDT, CDR2 YYEEEE.

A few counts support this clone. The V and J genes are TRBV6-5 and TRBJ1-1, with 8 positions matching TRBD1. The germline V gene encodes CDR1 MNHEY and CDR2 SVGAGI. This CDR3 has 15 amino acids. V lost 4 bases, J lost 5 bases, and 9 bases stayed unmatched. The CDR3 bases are TGTGCCAGCAGTTCTCAGAGACAGGGGATTACTGAAGCTTTCTTT. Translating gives CASSSQRQGITEAFF.

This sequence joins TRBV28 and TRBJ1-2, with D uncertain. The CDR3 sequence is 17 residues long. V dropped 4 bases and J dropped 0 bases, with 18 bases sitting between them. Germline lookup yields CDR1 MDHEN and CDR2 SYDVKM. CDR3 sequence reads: CASSSPGSAVANYGYTF. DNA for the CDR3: TGTGCCAGCAGTTCGCCCGGGTCCGCCGTTGCTAACTATGGCTACACCTTC.

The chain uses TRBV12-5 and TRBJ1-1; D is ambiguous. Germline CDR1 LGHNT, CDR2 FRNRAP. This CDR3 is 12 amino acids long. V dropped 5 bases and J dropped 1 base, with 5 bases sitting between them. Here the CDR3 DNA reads TGTGCTAGTGGTCCCCAGAACACTGAAGCTTTCTTT. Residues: CASGPQNTEAFF.

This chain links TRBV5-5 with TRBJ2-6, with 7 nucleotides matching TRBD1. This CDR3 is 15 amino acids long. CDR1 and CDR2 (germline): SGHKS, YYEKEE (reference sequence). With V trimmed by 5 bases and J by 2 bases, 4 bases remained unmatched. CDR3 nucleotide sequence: TGTGCCAGCAGTCACGGGACAGCTGGGGCCAACGTCCTGACTTTC. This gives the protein CASSHGTAGANVLTF. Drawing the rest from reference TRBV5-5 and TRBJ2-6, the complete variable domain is DAGVTQSPTHLIKTRGQQVTLRCSPISGHKSVSWYQQVLGQGPQFIFQYYEKEERGRGNFPDRFSARQFPNYSSELNVNALLLGDSALYLCASSHGTAGANVLTFGAGSRLTVL.

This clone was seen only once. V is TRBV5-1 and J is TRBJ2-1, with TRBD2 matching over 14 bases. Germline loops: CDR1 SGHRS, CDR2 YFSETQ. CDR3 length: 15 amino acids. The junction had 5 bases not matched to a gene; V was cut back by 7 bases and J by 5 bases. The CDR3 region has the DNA TGCGCCAGCGGCGGGACTAGCGGGGGAGACAATGAGCAGTTCTTC. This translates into CASGGTSGGDNEQFF.

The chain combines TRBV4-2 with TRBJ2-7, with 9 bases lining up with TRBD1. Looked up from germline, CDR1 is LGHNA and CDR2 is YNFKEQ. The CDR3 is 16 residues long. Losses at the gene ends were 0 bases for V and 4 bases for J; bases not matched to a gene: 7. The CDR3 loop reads CASSQDGGGTGYEQYF. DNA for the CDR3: TGTGCCAGCAGCCAAGATGGTGGCGGGACAGGGTACGAGCAGTACTTC.

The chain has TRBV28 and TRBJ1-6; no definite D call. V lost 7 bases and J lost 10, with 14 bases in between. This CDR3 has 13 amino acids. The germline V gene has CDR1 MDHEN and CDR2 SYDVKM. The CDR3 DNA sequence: TGTGCCAGCATGAGGGTGGGGAGCTCACCCCTCCACTTT. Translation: CASMRVGSSPLHF.

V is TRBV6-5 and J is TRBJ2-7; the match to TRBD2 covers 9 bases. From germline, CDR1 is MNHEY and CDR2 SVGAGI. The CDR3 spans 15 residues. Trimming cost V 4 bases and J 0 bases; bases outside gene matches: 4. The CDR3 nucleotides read TGTGCCAGCAGTTTAGTAGCGGGAGCCTCCTACGAGCAGTACTTC. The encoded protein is CASSLVAGASYEQYF.

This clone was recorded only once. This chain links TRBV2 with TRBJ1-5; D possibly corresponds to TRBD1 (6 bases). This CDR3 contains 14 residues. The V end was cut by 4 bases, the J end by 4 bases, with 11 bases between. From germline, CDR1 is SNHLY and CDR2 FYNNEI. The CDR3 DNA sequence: TGTGCCAGCAGTGTGACCAGGGGAAATCAGCCCCAGCATTTT. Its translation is CASSVTRGNQPQHF.

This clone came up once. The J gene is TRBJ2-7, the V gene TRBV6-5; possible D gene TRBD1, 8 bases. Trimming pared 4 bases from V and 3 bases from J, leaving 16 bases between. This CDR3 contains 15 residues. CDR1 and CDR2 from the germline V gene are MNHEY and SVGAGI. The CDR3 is CASSFLQGGSYEQYF. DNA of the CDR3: TGTGCCAGCAGTTTTCTACAGGGGGGGAGCTACGAGCAGTACTTC.

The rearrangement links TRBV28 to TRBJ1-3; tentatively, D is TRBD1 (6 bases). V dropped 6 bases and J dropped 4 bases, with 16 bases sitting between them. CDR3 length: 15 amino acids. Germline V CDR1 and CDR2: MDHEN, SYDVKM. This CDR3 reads CASRDWGRGGNTIYF. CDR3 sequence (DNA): TGTGCCAGCAGGGATTGGGGGCGAGGGGGAAACACCATATATTTT.

CDR3 protein: CASSPPGLTKRYNEQFF. CDR3 nucleotide sequence: TGTGCCAGCTCACCGCCGGGACTGACAAAGAGATACAATGAGCAGTTCTTC. The J gene is TRBJ2-1, the V gene TRBV18; TRBD2 might be the D (6 bases). From germline, CDR1 is KGHSH and CDR2 LQKENI. Trimming cost V 3 bases and J 4 bases, with 19 bases left between them. This CDR3 spans 17 amino acids.

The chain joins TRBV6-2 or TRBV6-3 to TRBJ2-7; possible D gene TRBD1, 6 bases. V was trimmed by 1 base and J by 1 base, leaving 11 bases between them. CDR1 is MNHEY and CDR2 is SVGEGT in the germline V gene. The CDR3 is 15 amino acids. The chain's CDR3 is CASSYLRGNSYEQYF. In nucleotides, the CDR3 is TGTGCCAGCAGTTACTTAAGGGGGAATTCCTACGAGCAGTACTTC.

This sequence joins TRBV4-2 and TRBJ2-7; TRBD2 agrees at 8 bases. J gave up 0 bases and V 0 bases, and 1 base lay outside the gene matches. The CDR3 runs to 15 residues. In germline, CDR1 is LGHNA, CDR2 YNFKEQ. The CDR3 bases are TGTGCCAGCAGCCAAGATACTAGCGGCTCCTACGAGCAGTACTTC. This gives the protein CASSQDTSGSYEQYF.